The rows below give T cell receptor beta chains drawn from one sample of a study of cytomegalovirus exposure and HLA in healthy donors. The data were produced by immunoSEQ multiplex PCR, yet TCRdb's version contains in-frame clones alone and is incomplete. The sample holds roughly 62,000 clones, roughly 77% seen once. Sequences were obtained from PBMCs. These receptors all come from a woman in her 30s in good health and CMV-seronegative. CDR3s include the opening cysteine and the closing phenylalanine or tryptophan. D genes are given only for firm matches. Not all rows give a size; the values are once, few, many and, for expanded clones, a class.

cdr3_nt: TGTGCCAGCAGTTTGGACATCTATGGCTACACCTTC
cdr3_aa: CASSLDIYGYTF
j_call: TRBJ1-2
clone_size: NA
v_call: TRBV28
d_call: NA

cdr3_nt: TGTGCCAGTAATCCCGAGCTGGACACTGAAGCTTTCTTT
cdr3_aa: CASNPELDTEAFF
j_call: TRBJ1-1
clone_size: NA
v_call: TRBV19
d_call: NA

cdr3_nt: TGTGCCAGCAGCCAAGATGCGCTAGCGGGAACTGAGCAGTTCTTC
cdr3_aa: CASSQDALAGTEQFF
j_call: TRBJ2-1
clone_size: NA
v_call: TRBV14
d_call: TRBD2

cdr3_nt: TGTGCCAGCAGTTTAATCAGGAACACCGGGGAGCTGTTTTTT
cdr3_aa: CASSLIRNTGELFF
j_call: TRBJ2-2
clone_size: NA
v_call: TRBV28
d_call: NA

cdr3_nt: TGCGCCAGCAGCTTAAATATAGCGGGAACCCAAGAGACCCAGTACTTC
cdr3_aa: CASSLNIAGTQETQYF
j_call: TRBJ2-5
clone_size: NA
v_call: TRBV5-1
d_call: TRBD2

cdr3_nt: TGTGCCAGCAGCTTATCGGACAGTTCGACCCAGTACTTC
cdr3_aa: CASSLSDSSTQYF
j_call: TRBJ2-5
clone_size: NA
v_call: TRBV7-8
d_call: NA

cdr3_nt: TGTGCCAGCAGCCCGCGACAGGGCTGGGGTGAAAAACTGTTTTTT
cdr3_aa: CASSPRQGWGEKLFF
j_call: TRBJ1-4
clone_size: NA
v_call: TRBV11-1
d_call: TRBD1

cdr3_nt: TGTGCCACCAGCAGACAGGGTCTTCTAGTCGTTGGATCCCAAGAGACCCAGTACTTC
cdr3_aa: CATSRQGLLVVGSQETQYF
j_call: TRBJ2-5
clone_size: NA
v_call: TRBV15
d_call: NA

cdr3_nt: TGCAGCGTTGTGGACAGGGGGATGAACACTGAAGCTTTCTTT
cdr3_aa: CSVVDRGMNTEAFF
j_call: TRBJ1-1
clone_size: few
v_call: TRBV29-1
d_call: TRBD1

cdr3_nt: TGTGCCAGCAGCGGAGGGTTCCAAGAGACCCAGTACTTC
cdr3_aa: CASSGGFQETQYF
j_call: TRBJ2-5
clone_size: NA
v_call: TRBV7-9
d_call: NA

cdr3_nt: TGTGCCAGCAGCTTGGGGGCCCTGGGTGAGCAGTTCTTC
cdr3_aa: CASSLGALGEQFF
j_call: TRBJ2-1
clone_size: NA
v_call: TRBV7-7
d_call: NA

cdr3_nt: TGTGCCAGCAGCTTAAAAGCAGGGAATCAGCCCCAGCATTTT
cdr3_aa: CASSLKAGNQPQHF
j_call: TRBJ1-5
clone_size: NA
v_call: TRBV7-2
d_call: NA

cdr3_nt: TGTGCCAGTAGTTTCTCCGCAGGCTTCTCTGGAAACACCATATATTTT
cdr3_aa: CASSFSAGFSGNTIYF
j_call: TRBJ1-3
clone_size: NA
v_call: TRBV19
d_call: NA

cdr3_nt: TGTGCCTGGATCCAGGGGACAGCGAATTCACCCCTCCACTTT
cdr3_aa: CAWIQGTANSPLHF
j_call: TRBJ1-6
clone_size: few
v_call: TRBV30
d_call: TRBD1

cdr3_nt: TGTGCCAGCAGTTACTCTAGCGGGAGGGCCGATACGCAGTATTTT
cdr3_aa: CASSYSSGRADTQYF
j_call: TRBJ2-3
clone_size: NA
v_call: TRBV6-5
d_call: TRBD2

cdr3_nt: TGTGCCAGCGGCGGGGACAGGGGAAACGAGCAGTACTTC
cdr3_aa: CASGGDRGNEQYF
j_call: TRBJ2-7
clone_size: NA
v_call: TRBV2
d_call: TRBD1

cdr3_nt: TGTGCCAGCAGCTTACTTTTGTCTCAGCCCCAGCATTTT
cdr3_aa: CASSLLLSQPQHF
j_call: TRBJ1-5
clone_size: NA
v_call: TRBV7-3
d_call: NA

cdr3_nt: TGTGCCAGCAGCTACCGGTTGAACACTGAAGCTTTCTTT
cdr3_aa: CASSYRLNTEAFF
j_call: TRBJ1-1
clone_size: NA
v_call: TRBV5-4
d_call: NA

cdr3_nt: TGTGCCAGCAGTGACCAACTAGCGACCGTGGCAGATACGCAGTATTTT
cdr3_aa: CASSDQLATVADTQYF
j_call: TRBJ2-3
clone_size: NA
v_call: TRBV2
d_call: TRBD2

cdr3_nt: TGTGCCAGCAGCGTAGGGATAGCGGGAGGGCCGTTGGCAGATACGCAGTATTTT
cdr3_aa: CASSVGIAGGPLADTQYF
j_call: TRBJ2-3
clone_size: NA
v_call: TRBV9
d_call: TRBD2

cdr3_nt: TGTGCCAGCAGTTTATCCAGCCTTGGGAGTGGCTACACCTTC
cdr3_aa: CASSLSSLGSGYTF
j_call: TRBJ1-2
clone_size: NA
v_call: TRBV2
d_call: NA

cdr3_nt: TGCGCCAGCAGCTTGGCCCCAAGCGGACAGGGAGAAGAAGCTTTCTTT
cdr3_aa: CASSLAPSGQGEEAFF
j_call: TRBJ1-1
clone_size: NA
v_call: TRBV5-1
d_call: TRBD1

cdr3_nt: TGTGCCAGCACCCCCTCGGGAGGGTTCTACGAGCAGTACTTC
cdr3_aa: CASTPSGGFYEQYF
j_call: TRBJ2-7
clone_size: NA
v_call: TRBV6-5
d_call: TRBD2

cdr3_nt: TGTGCCAGCAGTTACTTTGGAGGGAGAGGTTATGGCTACACCTTC
cdr3_aa: CASSYFGGRGYGYTF
j_call: TRBJ1-2
clone_size: NA
v_call: TRBV6-5
d_call: NA

cdr3_nt: TGTGCCAGCAGCTTGGATGGGGCGCGCAATCAGCCCCAGCATTTT
cdr3_aa: CASSLDGARNQPQHF
j_call: TRBJ1-5
clone_size: NA
v_call: TRBV5-4
d_call: NA

cdr3_nt: TGTGCCAGCAGCTTTGGTACATCCTACAATGAGCAGTTCTTC
cdr3_aa: CASSFGTSYNEQFF
j_call: TRBJ2-1
clone_size: NA
v_call: TRBV11-3
d_call: NA

cdr3_nt: TGTGCCAGTAGCCTTCGGACAGGGGGAAGAGACGAGCAGTACTTC
cdr3_aa: CASSLRTGGRDEQYF
j_call: TRBJ2-7
clone_size: NA
v_call: TRBV19
d_call: TRBD1

cdr3_nt: TGTGCCAGTAGTCCGACAGGGGGCGCGGTCTACGGCACTGAAGCTTTCTTT
cdr3_aa: CASSPTGGAVYGTEAFF
j_call: TRBJ1-1
clone_size: NA
v_call: TRBV19
d_call: TRBD1

cdr3_nt: TGCAGCGTTGAATGGGGGCGACAGGGGGCCTACGAGCAGTACTTC
cdr3_aa: CSVEWGRQGAYEQYF
j_call: TRBJ2-7
clone_size: NA
v_call: TRBV29-1
d_call: TRBD1

cdr3_nt: TGCGCCAGCAGGGAATATATAGCGGGACCCGGGGAGCTGTTTTTT
cdr3_aa: CASREYIAGPGELFF
j_call: TRBJ2-2
clone_size: NA
v_call: TRBV5-1
d_call: TRBD2

cdr3_nt: TGTGCCAGCAGGCGGGACCTAAAGGACCAGTTCTTC
cdr3_aa: CASRRDLKDQFF
j_call: TRBJ2-1
clone_size: NA
v_call: TRBV11-2
d_call: NA